This is a list of T cell receptor beta chains from one sample in a study of technical replicates of blood from a few donors. Profiled with immunoSEQ multiplex PCR; TCRdb holds only in-frame clones, not every one. The data hold some 60,000 clones, with approximately 87% observed a single time. Sequenced input: PBMCs. The receptors derive from a human donor in good health. Some clones in this sample may be carry-over from other donors' samples. Each CDR3 is given with its conserved first and last residue. D genes are given only for firm matches. Size values are once, few and many counts, or a class for expanded clones, and some rows have none.

j_call d_call clone_size v_call cdr3_aa cdr3_nt
TRBJ2-1 NA NA TRBV7-8 CASSGQRGASRDEQFF TGTGCCAGCAGCGGTCAACGGGGGGCTTCTAGGGATGAGCAGTTCTTC
TRBJ1-2 TRBD1 NA TRBV7-3 CASSLDRDRGLRYGYTF TGTGCCAGCAGCTTAGACCGGGACAGGGGCCTTCGCTATGGCTACACCTTC
TRBJ1-3 NA NA TRBV7-9 CAGRQGDTGNTIYF TGTGCCGGGCGGCAGGGCGATACTGGAAACACCATATATTTT
TRBJ1-2 NA NA TRBV7-8 CASSRTPTSYTF TGTGCCAGCAGCCGAACCCCCACAAGCTACACCTTC
TRBJ1-6 TRBD1 NA TRBV18 CASSMRQGTDSPLHF TGTGCCAGCTCGATGCGACAGGGGACGGATTCACCCCTCCACTTT
TRBJ2-7 TRBD2 NA TRBV7-9 CASRAGVSYEQYF TGTGCCAGCAGGGCGGGGGTCTCCTACGAGCAGTACTTC
TRBJ2-7 NA NA TRBV7-2 CASSHPPEVQEQYF TGTGCCAGCAGCCACCCACCGGAGGTTCAGGAGCAGTACTTC
TRBJ2-2 NA NA TRBV29-1 CSVVGANTGELFF TGCAGCGTTGTAGGGGCGAACACCGGGGAGCTGTTTTTT
TRBJ2-5 TRBD1 NA TRBV18 CASSAPWDRGGKTQYF TGTGCCAGCTCAGCACCGTGGGACAGGGGGGGGAAGACCCAGTACTTC
TRBJ2-7 NA NA TRBV6-6 CASSWARVRTEQYF TGTGCCAGCAGTTGGGCCAGGGTCCGGACCGAGCAGTACTTC
TRBJ2-2 NA NA TRBV11-2 CASSFLEGPGELFF TGTGCCAGCAGCTTTTTGGAGGGCCCCGGGGAGCTGTTTTTT
TRBJ2-1 TRBD2 once TRBV14 CATRSLAGGYNEQFF TGTGCCACCAGGAGTTTAGCGGGCGGCTACAATGAGCAGTTCTTC
TRBJ2-6 NA few TRBV5-8 CASRARVGGANVLTF TGTGCCAGCAGGGCCAGGGTTGGCGGGGCCAACGTCCTGACTTTC
TRBJ2-6 NA once TRBV29-1 CSVYARGSGANVLTF TGCAGCGTTTATGCACGCGGCTCTGGGGCCAACGTCCTGACTTTC
TRBJ1-1 TRBD1 NA TRBV7-2 CASSLRQGGTEAFF TGTGCCAGCAGCTTACGACAGGGGGGGACTGAAGCTTTCTTT
TRBJ2-1 NA NA TRBV5-1 CASSYGPNNEQFF TGCGCCAGCAGCTACGGTCCCAACAATGAGCAGTTCTTC
TRBJ1-1 TRBD1 NA TRBV18 CASSPGWAGGRDTEAFF TGTGCCAGCTCACCAGGCTGGGCAGGGGGCCGGGACACTGAAGCTTTCTTT
TRBJ2-3 TRBD2 once TRBV2 CASSVTSRTDTQYF TGTGCCAGCAGTGTGACTAGCAGGACAGATACGCAGTATTTT
TRBJ2-7 TRBD1 NA TRBV7-3 CASSLSPTGGYEQYF TGTGCCAGCAGCTTATCGCCGACAGGGGGCTACGAGCAGTACTTC
TRBJ2-1 TRBD2 NA TRBV7-9 CASSFSGSAYNEQFF TGTGCCAGCAGCTTTAGCGGGAGCGCCTACAATGAGCAGTTCTTC
TRBJ1-5 TRBD1 NA TRBV2 CASSSSGQGNQPQHF TGTGCCAGCAGTTCCTCGGGACAGGGTAATCAGCCCCAGCATTTT
TRBJ2-7 NA NA TRBV5-5 CASSLDLLLTYEQYF TGTGCCAGCAGCTTGGATCTTTTACTGACCTACGAGCAGTACTTC
TRBJ1-5 NA few TRBV19 CASSIGRRGYGNQPQHF TGTGCCAGTAGTATTGGTCGGAGGGGATATGGCAATCAGCCCCAGCATTTT
TRBJ1-6 NA NA TRBV7-9 CASSLAQASSYNSPLHF TGTGCCAGCAGCTTGGCACAGGCGAGCTCCTATAATTCACCCCTCCACTTT
TRBJ2-7 TRBD1 once TRBV7-2 CASSLGQGESYEQYF TGTGCCAGCAGCTTGGGACAGGGGGAGTCCTACGAGCAGTACTTC
TRBJ2-3 TRBD2 NA TRBV5-4 CASSSLAGGDWDTQYF TGTGCCAGCAGCTCACTAGCGGGGGGTGATTGGGATACGCAGTATTTT
TRBJ2-2 TRBD1 NA TRBV5-1 CASSLKKTGGNTGELFF TGCGCCAGCAGCTTGAAAAAGACAGGGGGAAACACCGGGGAGCTGTTTTTT
TRBJ2-1 NA NA TRBV5-4 CASSFRENNEQFF TGTGCCAGCAGCTTTCGCGAAAACAATGAGCAGTTCTTC
TRBJ2-1 NA NA TRBV30 CAWKGGSSYNEQFF TGTGCCTGGAAGGGGGGGAGCTCCTACAATGAGCAGTTCTTC
TRBJ1-2 NA NA TRBV7-8 CASSLLSSRGGSLTF TGTGCCAGCAGCTTACTTTCCTCTAGGGGGGGAAGTCTCACCTTC
TRBJ2-7 TRBD2 NA TRBV4-2 CASSYQRGGRDEQYF TGTGCCAGCAGCTACCAGCGGGGGGGCAGGGACGAGCAGTACTTC
TRBJ2-2 NA few TRBV30 CAWSTGTGELFF TGTGCCTGGAGTACCGGCACCGGGGAGCTGTTTTTT
TRBJ2-7 NA NA TRBV21-1 CASSPQRGQGHRGHGEQYF TGTGCCAGCAGCCCCCAGCGGGGACAGGGGCATAGGGGGCATGGTGAGCAGTACTTC
TRBJ2-7 NA NA TRBV4-3 CASSQDQGGSYEQYF TGCGCCAGCAGCCAAGATCAGGGCGGATCCTACGAGCAGTACTTC
TRBJ1-1 TRBD1 NA TRBV14 CASSQPGQTQHTEAFF TGTGCCAGCAGCCAACCGGGACAGACTCAACACACTGAAGCTTTCTTT
TRBJ1-1 NA NA TRBV30 CAWSHGGANTEAFF TGTGCCTGGAGCCACGGGGGGGCGAACACTGAAGCTTTCTTT
TRBJ2-7 TRBD2 NA TRBV10-3 CAITGTSGGSYEQYF TGTGCCATCACCGGGACTAGCGGGGGTTCCTACGAGCAGTACTTC
TRBJ2-2 NA NA TRBV6-1 CASKEGGLWTGELFF TGTGCCAGCAAAGAGGGGGGGCTCTGGACCGGGGAGCTGTTTTTT
TRBJ1-1 NA few TRBV2 CASSTTGEHAEAFF TGTGCCAGCAGTACCACGGGGGAGCACGCTGAAGCTTTCTTT
TRBJ2-7 TRBD2 NA TRBV7-2 CASSLVAGVLSEQYF TGTGCCAGCAGCTTAGTAGCGGGAGTCCTCTCCGAGCAGTACTTC
TRBJ1-4 NA NA TRBV18 CASSPGSTGNHEKLFF TGTGCCAGCTCACCGGGATCGACAGGCAACCATGAAAAACTGTTTTTT
TRBJ2-7 TRBD2 NA TRBV6-5 CASRRLAAYYEQYF TGTGCCAGCCGAAGACTAGCGGCGTACTACGAGCAGTACTTC
TRBJ2-7 TRBD2 NA TRBV4-2 CASSPYVSSGLRAYEQYF TGTGCCAGCAGCCCATATGTGTCTAGCGGGCTACGTGCCTACGAGCAGTACTTC
TRBJ2-7 TRBD2 NA TRBV4-3 CASSQDSGTYEQYF TGCGCCAGCAGCCAAGATAGCGGGACCTACGAGCAGTACTTC
TRBJ2-7 TRBD1 NA TRBV6-5 CASSRAGGIYEQYF TGTGCCAGCAGTAGGGCAGGGGGTATCTACGAGCAGTACTTC
TRBJ1-1 TRBD1 NA TRBV7-2 CASSLAGTGVSEAFF TGTGCCAGCAGCTTAGCCGGGACAGGGGTGTCTGAAGCTTTCTTT
TRBJ2-3 TRBD2 NA TRBV10-3 CAISPAGGRADTQYF TGTGCCATCAGCCCAGCGGGGGGGCGGGCAGATACGCAGTATTTT
TRBJ2-7 TRBD2 once TRBV6-5 CASSYLAGDEQYF TGTGCCAGCAGTTACTTAGCGGGAGATGAGCAGTACTTC
TRBJ2-1 TRBD1 NA TRBV4-1 CASSQQSGRQGSRNEQFF TGCGCCAGCAGCCAACAATCAGGTCGACAGGGGAGTAGAAATGAGCAGTTCTTC
TRBJ1-1 NA NA TRBV7-2 CASSLRGETNTEAFF TGTGCCAGCAGCTTACGGGGGGAGACAAACACTGAAGCTTTCTTT
TRBJ1-2 TRBD1 NA TRBV7-2 CASSTPLGTGAGGYTF TGTGCCAGCAGCACCCCCTTGGGGACAGGGGCAGGTGGCTACACCTTC
TRBJ1-1 TRBD1 few TRBV12-5 CASGGDRSRTMNTEAFF TGTGCTAGTGGGGGGGACAGGTCCCGTACTATGAACACTGAAGCTTTCTTT
TRBJ1-3 TRBD1 NA TRBV7-2 CASSSGTAGNTIYF TGTGCCAGCAGCTCCGGGACAGCTGGAAACACCATATATTTT
TRBJ1-6 NA NA TRBV7-3 CASSETGRGFGSPLHF TGTGCCAGCAGCGAGACGGGCAGGGGTTTCGGTTCACCCCTCCACTTT